Listed below are T cell receptor beta chains from one sample, sequenced in a study of naive and memory T cell subsets. TCRdb processed the 5' RACE reads anew with MiXCR; each CDR3 protein has one entry. The sample has 45,000 to 55,000 distinct CDR3 sequences; 4% to 5% are singletons. The receptor source for this set is a female donor in good health. Each CDR3 is given with its conserved first and last residue. Fields, in order: J gene, V gene, clone size, D gene, CDR3 DNA, CDR3 protein. D genes are given only for firm matches. Clone size is not always given. Where it is, it says once, few, many or a class for expanded clones.

TRBJ2-2 | TRBV5-6 | many | . | TGTGCCAGCAGGGCCCGGGGGCCGAACACCGGGGAGCTGTTTTTT | CASRARGPNTGELFF
TRBJ2-7 | TRBV20-1 | many | . | TGCAGTGCAAACAGGGACTCCTACGAGCAGTACTTC | CSANRDSYEQYF
TRBJ2-7 | TRBV20-1 | many | . | TGCAGTGCTATACTTACCTCCTACGAGCAGTACTTC | CSAILTSYEQYF
TRBJ2-1 | TRBV11-1 | few | TRBD2 | TGTGCCAGCAGCCCGAACTCACTAGCGGGAGTTAAGAATGAGCAGTTCTTC | CASSPNSLAGVKNEQFF
TRBJ2-2 | TRBV11-2 | many | TRBD2 | TGTGCCAGCAGCCTCTTAGCGGGCTTGAACACCGGGGAGCTGTTTTTT | CASSLLAGLNTGELFF
TRBJ1-3 | TRBV29-1 | many | . | TGCAGCGTTGAGAATGGAAACACCATATATTTT | CSVENGNTIYF
TRBJ2-3 | TRBV14 | . | . | TGTGCCAGCCCAACTTGGATAGACACAGATACGCAGTATTTT | CASPTWIDTDTQYF
TRBJ2-1 | TRBV10-3 | many | . | TGTGCCATCAGTGAGTTTGCATCTTCTAGCTCCTACAATGAGCAGTTCTTC | CAISEFASSSSYNEQFF
TRBJ2-3 | TRBV27 | many | TRBD2 | TGTGCCAGCACTCGATCTAGCGGGAGGGTAGATACGCAGTATTTT | CASTRSSGRVDTQYF
TRBJ1-1 | TRBV6-2/TRBV6-3 | many | . | TGTGCCAGCAGTTACGGAACGGCCACTGAAGCTTTCTTT | CASSYGTATEAFF
TRBJ1-5 | TRBV20-1 | many | TRBD1 | TGCAGTGCTTCTACCAACAGGGGCCACAATCAGCCCCAGCATTTT | CSASTNRGHNQPQHF
TRBJ2-1 | TRBV7-2 | many | . | TGTGCCAGCAGCTTAAGTAACTTCTTC | CASSLSNFF
TRBJ1-5 | TRBV19 | many | . | TGTGCCAGTAGTAACAGGGCGGATCAGCCCCAGCATTTT | CASSNRADQPQHF
TRBJ2-1 | TRBV27 | many | . | TGTGCCACCCTTCGCGGGGCAAATGAGCAGTTCTTC | CATLRGANEQFF
TRBJ2-3 | TRBV7-2 | few | TRBD1 | TGTGCCAGCAGCTACCGGACAGGGGGCTGGACAGATACGCAGTATTTT | CASSYRTGGWTDTQYF
TRBJ1-3 | TRBV12-3/TRBV12-4 | many | . | TGTGCCAGCAGTTTAGGAAGCCGGAACACCATATATTTT | CASSLGSRNTIYF
TRBJ1-6 | TRBV7-9 | few | TRBD1 | TGTGCCAGCAGCCCCCCTACAGGGGATGGATCACCCCTCCACTTT | CASSPPTGDGSPLHF
TRBJ1-5 | TRBV10-3 | many | . | TGTGCCATCAGTGAGAAGCAGGACAATCAGCCCCAGCATTTT | CAISEKQDNQPQHF
TRBJ1-1 | TRBV7-9 | . | TRBD1 | TGTGCCAGCAGCTTCCCGGTTCAATCGGTGTATAGACAGGGCAACACTGAAGCTTTCTTT | CASSFPVQSVYRQGNTEAFF
TRBJ1-4 | TRBV6-7 | many | . | TGTGCCAGCAGTTACTCGAGACGACGTAATGAAAAACTGTTTTTT | CASSYSRRRNEKLFF
TRBJ2-5 | TRBV7-2 | many | TRBD2 | TGTGCCAGCAGCCAGCCGGGACTAGCGGGAGTTCAAGAGACCCAGTACTTC | CASSQPGLAGVQETQYF
TRBJ2-5 | TRBV2 | . | . | TGTGCCAGCAGGATCATGGGGGGAAGAGAGACCCAGTACTTC | CASRIMGGRETQYF
TRBJ1-4 | TRBV29-1 | many | TRBD1 | TGCAGCGCCTTGGACAGGGGGAGGACAGAAAAACTGTTTTTT | CSALDRGRTEKLFF
TRBJ2-6 | TRBV24-1 | . | . | TGTGCCACAGACAGGTTAAACGGGGCCAACGTCCTGACTTTC | CATDRLNGANVLTF
TRBJ2-3 | TRBV24-1 | many | TRBD1 | TGTGCCACCAGTGATTGGGGACAGGGGGCGACTTTTTTCACAGATACGCAGTATTTT | CATSDWGQGATFFTDTQYF
TRBJ2-1 | TRBV7-2 | . | TRBD2 | TGTGCCAGTCGACCGGGACTAGCCTACAATGAGCAGTTCTTC | CASRPGLAYNEQFF
TRBJ2-7 | TRBV6-6 | . | TRBD1 | TGTGCCAGTTTTAAAGGGCAGGGGGCCTACGAGCAGTACTTC | CASFKGQGAYEQYF
TRBJ1-2 | TRBV28 | many | . | TGTGCCAGCAGTTTTTCTAAGGGACCGAGCTATGGCTACACCTTC | CASSFSKGPSYGYTF
TRBJ1-6 | TRBV6-5 | many | . | TGTGCCAGCAGTTCGGGAAGCAGGTCCCTCCACTTT | CASSSGSRSLHF
TRBJ2-5 | TRBV10-1 | . | . | TGCGCCAGCAGTGATAACTACGTCCAAGAGACCCAGTACTTC | CASSDNYVQETQYF
TRBJ2-1 | TRBV10-3 | many | . | TGTGCCATCAGCCTTAACAAGGGGGCCTACAATGAGCAGTTCTTC | CAISLNKGAYNEQFF
TRBJ1-1 | TRBV20-1 | many | TRBD1 | TGCAGTGCTAGAGTACCCGGAGGACAGGGGGTTTTGAACACTGAAGCTTTCTTT | CSARVPGGQGVLNTEAFF
TRBJ1-2 | TRBV29-1 | few | . | TGCAGCGCTGGCGGGACTGTTGGCTACACCTTC | CSAGGTVGYTF
TRBJ1-1 | TRBV7-9 | many | . | TGTGCCAGCAGCTTCTTGGGACCCAACACTGAAGCTTTCTTT | CASSFLGPNTEAFF
TRBJ2-7 | TRBV7-2 | many | . | TGTGCCAGCAGCTACCAGGGGATTGGCGCCGAGCAGTACTTC | CASSYQGIGAEQYF
TRBJ2-7 | TRBV29-1 | many | TRBD2 | TGCAGCGTACCCGGGACTAGCGGCTACGAGCAGTACTTC | CSVPGTSGYEQYF
TRBJ2-1 | TRBV13 | many | TRBD2 | TGTGCCAGCAGCAATCGACTAGCGGGAGGGTATGAGCAGTTCTTC | CASSNRLAGGYEQFF
TRBJ2-3 | TRBV19 | few | . | TGTGCCAGTAGTAGACCCAGCGGTAATACAGATACGCAGTATTTT | CASSRPSGNTDTQYF
TRBJ2-1 | TRBV30 | many | . | TGTGCCTGGAGTGTACTAGGGTACAATGAGCAGTTCTTC | CAWSVLGYNEQFF
TRBJ2-2 | TRBV14 | many | . | TGTGCCAGCAGCCAGAGGATCATAGGAGGCGGGGAGCTGTTTTTT | CASSQRIIGGGELFF
TRBJ2-4 | TRBV15 | many | . | TGTGCCACCAGCAGAGGATTTACAAGGTCCGTTATAGCCAAAAACATTCAGTACTTC | CATSRGFTRSVIAKNIQYF
TRBJ2-2 | TRBV3-1 | many | . | TGTGCCAGCTCTAGGACCTCCACCGGGGAGCTGTTTTTT | CASSRTSTGELFF
TRBJ2-5 | TRBV27 | many | . | TGTGCCAGCAGTTTTTCCCGCGGCAGCCAAGAGACCCAGTACTTC | CASSFSRGSQETQYF
TRBJ1-1 | TRBV7-2 | many | . | TGTGCCAGCAGCTCGTGGGGGGCAGCTTTCTTT | CASSSWGAAFF
TRBJ1-2 | TRBV4-1 | many | TRBD1 | TGCGCCAGCAGCCACCAACCAGGGGGGGGCTACACCTTC | CASSHQPGGGYTF
TRBJ1-1 | TRBV28 | many | . | TGTGCCAGCAGTACTCTTTCAGTGAACACTGAAGCTTTCTTT | CASSTLSVNTEAFF
TRBJ1-3 | TRBV27 | many | . | TGTGCCAGCAGTCCCAAAGGGGCTGGAAACACCATATATTTT | CASSPKGAGNTIYF
TRBJ2-1 | TRBV18 | few | TRBD2 | TGTGCCAGCTCCGGGGGGATCTACAATGAGCAGTTCTTC | CASSGGIYNEQFF
TRBJ2-1 | TRBV7-7 | many | TRBD2 | TGTGCTAGCAGCTTGCGGACTAGCGGCCTTTACAATGAGCAGTTCTTC | CASSLRTSGLYNEQFF
TRBJ2-7 | TRBV5-1 | many | TRBD2 | TGCGCCAGCAGCTTGGGGCTAGCGGGAGGGCCGAGCTCCTACGAGCAGTACTTC | CASSLGLAGGPSSYEQYF
TRBJ2-1 | TRBV7-3 | many | . | TGTGCCAGCAGCTCTTTTAGCACCAGCCTCTCCTACAATGAGCAGTTCTTC | CASSSFSTSLSYNEQFF
TRBJ2-2 | TRBV7-9 | few | . | TGTGCCAGCAGCCCCGGGACAATGAACACCGGGGAGCTGTTTTTT | CASSPGTMNTGELFF
TRBJ2-7 | TRBV11-2 | many | TRBD2 | TGTGCCAGCAGCTTAGTACTAGCGGGCCCATACGAGCAGTACTTC | CASSLVLAGPYEQYF
TRBJ2-7 | TRBV9 | many | TRBD1 | TGTGCCAGCAGCACGGGACAGGGGTCCTACGAGCAGTACTTC | CASSTGQGSYEQYF
TRBJ2-5 | TRBV9 | many | TRBD2 | TGTGCCAGCAATACCCTAGGGAGGGTCCAAGAGACCCAGTACTTC | CASNTLGRVQETQYF